This T cell receptor (beta chain) was observed in a study of blood T cell repertoires in COVID-19. Original processing methods: For nucleated cells, counts were estimated from reference gene primer amplification. Assay used: immunoSEQ multiplex PCR; TCRdb lists only in-frame clones, some missing. V, J and clone size derive from that table, while D and trimming were established from the DNA sequence. In the table there are approximately 270,000 clones, 70% to 85% of which are singletons. The CDR3 covers 14 residues. The ends lost 8 bases at V and 8 bases at J; junction bases unmatched: 7. The germline CDR1 and CDR2 sequences are MNHEY and SMNVEV (reference sequence). This clone was seen just once.

This chain links TRBV27 with TRBJ1-6; 9 positions agree with TRBD1. The sample taken for sequencing was peripheral blood. The receptor comes from a man older than 75 with acute or convalescent COVID-19. CDR3: CASANRGLDSPLHF. CDR3 bases: TGTGCCAGCGCAAACAGGGGGCTGGATTCACCCCTCCACTTT.